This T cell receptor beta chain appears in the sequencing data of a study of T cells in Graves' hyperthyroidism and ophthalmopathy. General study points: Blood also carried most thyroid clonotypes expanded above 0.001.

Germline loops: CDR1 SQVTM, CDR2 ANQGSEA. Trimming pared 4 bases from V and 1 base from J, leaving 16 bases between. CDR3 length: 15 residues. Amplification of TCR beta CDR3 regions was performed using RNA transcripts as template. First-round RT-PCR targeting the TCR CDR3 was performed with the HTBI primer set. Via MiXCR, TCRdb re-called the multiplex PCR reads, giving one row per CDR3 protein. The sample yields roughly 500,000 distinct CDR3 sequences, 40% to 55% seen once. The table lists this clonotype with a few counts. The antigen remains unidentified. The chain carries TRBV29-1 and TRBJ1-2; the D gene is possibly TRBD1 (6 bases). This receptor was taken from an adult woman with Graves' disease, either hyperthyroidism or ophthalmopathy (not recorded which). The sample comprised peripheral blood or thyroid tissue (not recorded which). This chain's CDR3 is CSVVADSLNNYGYTF. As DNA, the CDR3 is TGCAGCGTTGTCGCGGACAGCTTAAATAACTATGGCTACACCTTC. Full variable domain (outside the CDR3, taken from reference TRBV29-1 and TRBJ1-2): SAVISQKPSRDICQRGTSLTIQCQVDSQVTMMFWYRQQPGQSLTLIATANQGSEATYESGFVIDKFPISRPNLTFSTLTVSNMSPEDSSIYLCSVVADSLNNYGYTFGSGTRLTVV.